This T cell receptor beta chain is from a study of cytomegalovirus exposure and HLA in healthy donors. General study results and limits: Researchers catalogued some 160 TCR beta chains as cytomegalovirus-associated.

Produced via immunoSEQ multiplex PCR; TCRdb's table is partial and in-frame only. The sample holds about 220,000 clones, 75% to 95% seen once. From germline, CDR1 is ENHRY and CDR2 SYGVKD. The CDR3 contains 16 residues. Trimming removed 2 bases from V and 0 bases from J; junction bases left unmatched: 4. Regarding this clone: Antigen: not known.

This TCR was recovered from a woman aged 18-35 years in good health and CMV-seronegative. The sequenced sample was PBMCs. This sequence joins TRBV10-3 and TRBJ2-7, with 10 bases aligning to TRBD1. This CDR3 reads CAISEKDRGSSYEQYF. In DNA, the CDR3 is TGTGCCATCAGTGAGAAGGACAGGGGGAGCTCCTACGAGCAGTACTTC.